The entry that follows covers one TCR beta chain sequence. CDR1 and CDR2 from the germline V gene are SGHRS and YFSETQ. V was cut by 7 bases and J by 2 bases, with 9 bases left in between. The CDR3 has 13 amino acids. TCRdb fed the 5' RACE reads into MiXCR, producing one record per CDR3 protein. The sample yields 400,000 to 500,000 distinct CDR3 sequences, under 20% seen once. The data are from a study of identical twins. This sequence joins TRBV5-1 and TRBJ2-2; possible D gene TRBD2, 5 bases. The specimen sequenced was naive T cells sorted from blood. This clonotype was obtained from a man in his fifties or sixties in good health. CDR3 DNA: TGCGCCAGCCGGAGGTTAAACACCGGGGAGCTGTTTTTT. Its translation is CASRRLNTGELFF.